This T cell receptor (beta chain) was profiled in a study of T cells in Graves' hyperthyroidism and ophthalmopathy. Used for diagnoses were clinical symptoms, serum thyroxine and TRAb, thyroid ultrasound and orbital computed tomography. CDR3 size: 18 residues. After removal of 4 bases from V and 0 bases from J, the junction contained 12 bases not matched to a gene. Germline loops: CDR1 SGHVS, CDR2 FQNEAQ. RNA transcripts provided the source from which TCR beta CDR3 regions were amplified. In the first-round RT-PCR of the TCR CDR3, the HTBI primer set was used. One entry per CDR3 protein results from TCRdb running MiXCR on the multiplex PCR reads. This sample has 300,000 to 450,000 distinct CDR3 sequences; about a sixth occur once, and the top ten carry roughly a sixth.

The chain has TRBV7-8 and TRBJ1-5, with 7 bases matching TRBD1. The sequenced material came from blood. The clonotype was recovered from a woman between 40 and 55 years old with Graves' ophthalmopathy. The CDR3 DNA follows: TGTGCCAGCAGCTCCACCGGGACAGCGGAAATTAGCAATCAGCCCCAGCATTTT. It translates to CASSSTGTAEISNQPQHF.